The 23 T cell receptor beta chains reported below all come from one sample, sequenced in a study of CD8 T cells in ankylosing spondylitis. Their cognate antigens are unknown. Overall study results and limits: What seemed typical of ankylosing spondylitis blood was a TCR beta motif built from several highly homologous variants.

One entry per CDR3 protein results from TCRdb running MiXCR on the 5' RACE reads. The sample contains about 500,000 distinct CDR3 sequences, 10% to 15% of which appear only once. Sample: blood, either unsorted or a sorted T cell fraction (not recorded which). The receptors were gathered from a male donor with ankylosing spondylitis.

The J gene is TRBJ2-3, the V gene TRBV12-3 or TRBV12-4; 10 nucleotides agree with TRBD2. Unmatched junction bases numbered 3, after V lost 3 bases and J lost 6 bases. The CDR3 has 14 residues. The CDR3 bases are TGTGCCAGCAGTTTGAGCGGGAGGGGGGATACGCAGTATTTT. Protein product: CASSLSGRGDTQYF.

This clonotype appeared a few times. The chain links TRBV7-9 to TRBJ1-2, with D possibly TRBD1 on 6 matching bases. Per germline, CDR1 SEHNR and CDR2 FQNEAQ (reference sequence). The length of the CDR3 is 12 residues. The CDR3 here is CTTVGQLYGYTF. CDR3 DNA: TGTACAACTGTAGGACAGCTCTATGGCTACACCTTC.

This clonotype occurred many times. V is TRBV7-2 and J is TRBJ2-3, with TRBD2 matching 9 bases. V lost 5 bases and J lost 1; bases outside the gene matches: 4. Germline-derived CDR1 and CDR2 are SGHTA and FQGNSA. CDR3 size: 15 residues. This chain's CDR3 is CASSQASGGTDTQYF. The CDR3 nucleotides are TGTGCCAGCAGCCAAGCTAGCGGGGGCACAGATACGCAGTATTTT.

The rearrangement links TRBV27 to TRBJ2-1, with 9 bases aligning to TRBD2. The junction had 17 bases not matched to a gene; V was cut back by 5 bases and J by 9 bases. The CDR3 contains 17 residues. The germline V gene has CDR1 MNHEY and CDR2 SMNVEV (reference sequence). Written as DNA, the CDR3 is TGTGCCAGCAGTGGGACCGTAGCGGGAGTGGGGGATGGTGAGCAGTTCTTC. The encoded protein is CASSGTVAGVGDGEQFF.

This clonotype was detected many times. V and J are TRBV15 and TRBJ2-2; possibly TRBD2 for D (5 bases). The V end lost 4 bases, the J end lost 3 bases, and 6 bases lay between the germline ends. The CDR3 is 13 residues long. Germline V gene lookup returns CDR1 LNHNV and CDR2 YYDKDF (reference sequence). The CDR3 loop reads CATSIAYTGELFF. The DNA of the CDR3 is TGTGCCACCAGCATAGCGTACACCGGGGAGCTGTTTTTT.

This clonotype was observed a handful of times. The CDR3: CASNLAQGVSYNEQFF. The CDR3 DNA sequence: TGCGCCAGCAACCTTGCACAGGGAGTCTCCTACAATGAGCAGTTCTTC. This chain joins TRBV5-1 and TRBJ2-1, with D possibly being TRBD1 (6 bases). CDR3 length: 16 residues. The germline V gene has CDR1 SGHRS and CDR2 YFSETQ. Trimming cost V 6 bases and J 0 bases, with 16 bases left between them.

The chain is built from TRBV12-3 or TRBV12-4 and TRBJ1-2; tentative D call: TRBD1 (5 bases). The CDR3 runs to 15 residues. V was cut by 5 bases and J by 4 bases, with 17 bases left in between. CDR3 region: CASSERDRLFYGYTF. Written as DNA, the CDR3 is TGTGCCAGCAGTGAGCGGGACCGACTTTTCTATGGCTACACCTTC.

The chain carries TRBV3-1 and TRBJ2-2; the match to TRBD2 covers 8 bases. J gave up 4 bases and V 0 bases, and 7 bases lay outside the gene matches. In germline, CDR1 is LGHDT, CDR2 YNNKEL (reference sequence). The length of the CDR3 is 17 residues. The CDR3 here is CASSQDRLAGITGELFF. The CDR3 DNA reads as TGTGCCAGCAGCCAAGATCGTCTAGCGGGTATCACCGGGGAGCTGTTTTTT.

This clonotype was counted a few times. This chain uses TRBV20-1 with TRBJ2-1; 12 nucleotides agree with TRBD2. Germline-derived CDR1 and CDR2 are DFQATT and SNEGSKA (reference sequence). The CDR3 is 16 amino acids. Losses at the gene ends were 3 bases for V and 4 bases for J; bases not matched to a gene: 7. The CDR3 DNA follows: TGCAGTGCTAGTGGGACCCTAGCGGGAGGGTACAATGAGCAGTTCTTC. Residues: CSASGTLAGGYNEQFF.

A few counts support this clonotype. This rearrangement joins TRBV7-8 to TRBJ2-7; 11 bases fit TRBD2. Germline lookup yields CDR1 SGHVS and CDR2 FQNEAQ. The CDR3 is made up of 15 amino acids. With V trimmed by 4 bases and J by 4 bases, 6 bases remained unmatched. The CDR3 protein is CASSYGGLAGYEQYV. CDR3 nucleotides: TGTGCCAGCAGCTACGGAGGACTAGCGGGTTACGAGCAGTACGTC.

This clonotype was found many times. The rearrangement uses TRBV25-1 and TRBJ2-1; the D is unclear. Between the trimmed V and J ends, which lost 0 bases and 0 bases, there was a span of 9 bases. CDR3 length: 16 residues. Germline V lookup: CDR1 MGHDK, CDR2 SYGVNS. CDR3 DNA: TGTGCCAGCAGTGAATATCGGGCGAGCTCCTACAATGAGCAGTTCTTC. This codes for CASSEYRASSYNEQFF.

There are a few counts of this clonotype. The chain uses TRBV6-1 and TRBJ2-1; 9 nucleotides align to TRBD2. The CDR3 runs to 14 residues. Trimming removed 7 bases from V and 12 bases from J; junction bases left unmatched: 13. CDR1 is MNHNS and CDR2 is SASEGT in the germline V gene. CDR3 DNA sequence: TGTGCCAGCACTCTGGCGGGAGGGTCTCGTGTGCAGTTCTTC. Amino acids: CASTLAGGSRVQFF.

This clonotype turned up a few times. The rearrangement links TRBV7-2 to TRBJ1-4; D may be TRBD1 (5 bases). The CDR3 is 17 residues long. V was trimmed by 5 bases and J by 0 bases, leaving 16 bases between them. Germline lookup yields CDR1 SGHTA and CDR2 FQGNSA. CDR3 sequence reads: CASSPAGTLPTNEKLFF. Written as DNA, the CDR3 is TGTGCCAGCAGCCCCGCAGGGACCCTCCCAACTAATGAAAAACTGTTTTTT.

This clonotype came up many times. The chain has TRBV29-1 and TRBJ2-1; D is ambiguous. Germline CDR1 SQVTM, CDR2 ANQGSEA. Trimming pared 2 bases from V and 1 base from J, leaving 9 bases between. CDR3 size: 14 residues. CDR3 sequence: CSVEPLVSYNEQFF. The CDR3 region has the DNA TGCAGCGTTGAACCCCTAGTATCCTACAATGAGCAGTTCTTC.

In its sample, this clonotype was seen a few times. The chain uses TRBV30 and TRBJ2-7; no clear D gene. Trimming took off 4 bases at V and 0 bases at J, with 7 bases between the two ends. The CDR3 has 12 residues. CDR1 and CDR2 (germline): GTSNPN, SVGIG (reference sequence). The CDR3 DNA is TGTGCCTGGAACGGGCGCTCCTACGAGCAGTACTTC. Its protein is CAWNGRSYEQYF.

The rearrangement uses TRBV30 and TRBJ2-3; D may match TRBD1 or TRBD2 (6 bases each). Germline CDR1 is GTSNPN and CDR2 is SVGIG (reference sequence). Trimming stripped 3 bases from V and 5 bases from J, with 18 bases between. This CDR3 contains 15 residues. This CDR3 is CAWSLGGEGGDTQYF. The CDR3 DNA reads TGTGCCTGGAGCCTCGGGGGAGAAGGGGGAGATACGCAGTATTTT.

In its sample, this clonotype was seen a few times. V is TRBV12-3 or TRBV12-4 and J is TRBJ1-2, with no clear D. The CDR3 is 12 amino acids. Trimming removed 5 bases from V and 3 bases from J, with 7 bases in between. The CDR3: CASSPTHYGYTF. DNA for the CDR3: TGTGCCAGCAGTCCGACACACTATGGCTACACCTTC.

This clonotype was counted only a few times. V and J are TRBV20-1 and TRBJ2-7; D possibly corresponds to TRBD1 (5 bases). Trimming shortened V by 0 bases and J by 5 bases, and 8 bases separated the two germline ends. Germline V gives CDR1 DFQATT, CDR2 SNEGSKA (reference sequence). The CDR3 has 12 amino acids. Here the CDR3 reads CSAREQGHEQYV. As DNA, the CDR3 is TGCAGTGCTAGAGAGCAGGGCCACGAGCAGTACGTC.

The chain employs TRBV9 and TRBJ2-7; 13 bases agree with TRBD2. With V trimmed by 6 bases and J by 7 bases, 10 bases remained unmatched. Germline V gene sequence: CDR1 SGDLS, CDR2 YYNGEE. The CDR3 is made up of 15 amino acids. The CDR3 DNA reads TGTGCCAGCAAACCGACTAGCGGGAGGACGGGGGAGCAGTACTTC. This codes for CASKPTSGRTGEQYF.

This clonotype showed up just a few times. The DNA of the CDR3 is TGCGCCAGCAGCCCAGCACCCGGTACCGGCGACTACGAGCAGTACTTC. The encoded protein is CASSPAPGTGDYEQYF. This chain joins TRBV5-1 and TRBJ2-7; D call uncertain. This CDR3 region has 16 residues. Germline V gene sequence: CDR1 SGHRS, CDR2 YFSETQ. Trimming cost V 4 bases and J 3 bases, with 20 bases left between them.

CDR3 region: CASSQGTFDTGELFF. The CDR3 DNA sequence: TGTGCCAGCAGCCAAGGGACGTTTGACACCGGGGAGCTGTTTTTT. The chain employs TRBV3-1 and TRBJ2-2; D is undetermined. In germline, CDR1 is LGHDT, CDR2 YNNKEL (reference sequence). CDR3 length equals 15 residues. With 1 base removed from V and 3 bases from J, the gap between germline ends came to 9 bases.

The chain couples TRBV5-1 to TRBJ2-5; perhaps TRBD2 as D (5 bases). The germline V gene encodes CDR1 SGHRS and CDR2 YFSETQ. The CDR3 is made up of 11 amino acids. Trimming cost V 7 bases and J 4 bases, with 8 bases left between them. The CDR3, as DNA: TGCGCCAGCTATGCGGGAGAGACCCAGTACTTC. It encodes CASYAGETQYF.

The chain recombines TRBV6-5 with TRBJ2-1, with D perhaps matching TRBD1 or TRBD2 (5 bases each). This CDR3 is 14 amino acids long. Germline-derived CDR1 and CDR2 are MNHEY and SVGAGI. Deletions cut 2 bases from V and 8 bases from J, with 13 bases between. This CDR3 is CASSYALGVDEQFF. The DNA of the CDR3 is TGTGCCAGCAGTTACGCACTAGGGGTCGATGAGCAGTTCTTC.